The 4 T cell receptor beta chains below come from one sample, sequenced in a study of T cell responses to AZD1222 COVID-19 vaccine. Assay: immunoSEQ multiplex PCR; the TCRdb copy retains only in-frame clones and omits some. The table shows some 160,000 clones, with roughly 86% occurring only once. Material: peripheral blood, obtained on day 0 of AZD1222 vaccination. The receptors were sampled from an adult in good health.

The rearrangement joins TRBV9 to TRBJ1-6; D not certain. Trimming took off 0 bases at V and 0 bases at J, with 7 bases between the two ends. The CDR3 covers 16 residues. The germline V gene encodes CDR1 SGDLS and CDR2 YYNGEE. The CDR3 loop is CASSVDSSSYNSPLHF. CDR3 sequence (DNA): TGTGCCAGCAGCGTAGACTCCAGCTCCTATAATTCACCCCTCCACTTT. Full variable domain (remainder filled in from reference TRBV9 and TRBJ1-6): DSGVTQTPKHLITATGQRVTLRCSPRSGDLSVYWYQQSLDQGLQFLIQYYNGEERAKGNILERFSAQQFPDLHSELNLSSLELGDSALYFCASSVDSSSYNSPLHFGNGTRLTVT.

This clone has just a few counts. CDR3 in DNA: TGTGCCAGCAGCTTAGGGAGCGGGGACCCCTACGAGCAGTACTTC. This sequence encodes CASSLGSGDPYEQYF. This chain joins TRBV7-9 and TRBJ2-7, with TRBD2 identical over 7 bases. CDR1 is SEHNR and CDR2 is FQNEAQ in the germline V gene (reference sequence). V trimming: 1 base; J trimming: 2 bases; junction bases outside the gene matches: 5. This CDR3 is 15 amino acids long.

The table lists this clone with a count of one. V is TRBV21-1 and J is TRBJ2-2; the table's D call of TRBD2 was not tested on the DNA. TRBV21-1 is labeled a pseudogene. This CDR3 is built from 19 residues. CDR3 protein: CASRVGTSDPSPNTGELFF. DNA for the CDR3: TGTGCCAGCAGGGTAGGGACTAGCGACCCTAGTCCTAACACCGGGGAGCTGTTTTTT.

The chain combines TRBV27 with TRBJ2-3; 7 bases are shared with TRBD1. Germline loops: CDR1 MNHEY, CDR2 SMNVEV (reference sequence). The trim removed 4 bases at V and 2 bases at J, leaving 9 bases unmatched. The CDR3 runs 16 residues. The CDR3 region is CASSSKTGLYTDTQYF. The CDR3 DNA follows: TGTGCCAGCAGTTCCAAGACAGGGCTGTACACAGATACGCAGTATTTT.